This TCR beta chain was documented in a study of T cells in tumors after PD-1 blockade. TCRdb's copy holds only in-frame clones and misses some; the assay was immunoSEQ multiplex PCR. The sample consists of 55,000 to 65,000 clones, around 80% of them appearing once. CDR3 length: 14 residues. The junction had 2 bases not matched to a gene; V was cut back by 4 bases and J by 6 bases. The germline V gene has CDR1 SGHNT and CDR2 YENEEA. This clone was picked up one time. The clonotype comes from a human donor with basal cell carcinoma. This sample comprised PBMCs, obtained before anti-PD-1 treatment. The chain couples TRBV11-3 to TRBJ2-2; 10 bases align to TRBD1. The CDR3 nucleotides are TGTGCCAGCAGCTCAGGACAGGGGGCCGGGGAGCTGTTTTTT. Translated, it gives CASSSGQGAGELFF.